These 6 T cell receptor beta chains share one sample of origin, sequenced in a study of T-cell memory formation after mild COVID-19. From the 5' RACE reads, TCRdb called clonotypes with MiXCR, one entry per CDR3 protein. Among hundreds of thousands of distinct CDR3 sequences, 8.2% were seen once, and the ten largest hold 22%. The sequenced material came from PBMCs or a T cell subset sorted from them (not recorded which). The origin of the receptors is a young man who had mild COVID-19 (a few samples of this study predate the infection). Cell type and time point are not known.

The table lists this clonotype with many counts. The rearrangement joins TRBV5-1 to TRBJ2-7, with D perhaps TRBD1 (5 bases). With 4 bases removed from V and 3 bases from J, the gap between germline ends came to 14 bases. Germline V CDR1 and CDR2: SGHRS, YFSETQ. The CDR3 contains 14 residues. The CDR3 DNA reads TGCGCCAGCAGCGAAGACAGTGGATTCTACGAGCAGTACTTC. This translates into CASSEDSGFYEQYF.

The V gene is TRBV5-1, the J gene TRBJ2-3; 9 bases map to TRBD1. The V gene end was trimmed by 2 bases and the J gene end by 5 bases; junction bases not matched to a gene: 9. Per the germline V gene, CDR1 is SGHRS and CDR2 is YFSETQ. CDR3 length: 16 amino acids. The CDR3 coding sequence is TGCGCCAGCAGCTTATTTTTACAGGGGGCGCAAGATACGCAGTATTTT. It codes for CASSLFLQGAQDTQYF.

The sample holds a few counts of this clonotype. The chain recombines TRBV27 with TRBJ2-2; 11 nucleotides agree with TRBD1. The CDR3 has 14 amino acids. V gave up 10 bases and J gave up 4 bases; unmatched junction bases: 5. Germline V lookup: CDR1 MNHEY, CDR2 SMNVEV (reference sequence). In DNA, the CDR3 is TGTGCCATCTCCGGGACAGGGGGCACCGGGGAGCTGTTTTTT. Translating gives CAISGTGGTGELFF.

This chain joins TRBV7-9 and TRBJ1-2; no clear D gene. The CDR3 runs to 14 residues. The germline CDR1 and CDR2 sequences are SEHNR and FQNEAQ (reference sequence). Trimming stripped 1 base from V and 3 bases from J, with 9 bases between. The CDR3 spells CASSLVTADYGYTF. DNA of the CDR3: TGTGCCAGCAGCTTAGTCACGGCAGACTATGGCTACACCTTC. The variable domain in full, with the rest retrieved from reference TRBV7-9 and TRBJ1-2, is DTGVSQNPRHKITKRGQNVTFRCDPISEHNRLYWYRQTLGQGPEFLTYFQNEAQLEKSRLLSDRFSAERPKGSFSTLEIQRTEQGDSAMYLCASSLVTADYGYTFGSGTRLTVV.

This clonotype occurred a few times. The CDR3, as DNA: TGTGCCAGCAGCTTGGTAAGGGACAGTAACTACAATGAGCAGTTCTTC. Its translation: CASSLVRDSNYNEQFF. The chain links TRBV5-5 to TRBJ2-1; TRBD1 agrees at 7 bases. Germline values: CDR1 SGHKS, CDR2 YYEKEE (reference sequence). The V segment lost 0 bases and the J segment 3 bases; nucleotides outside the gene matches: 6. The CDR3 length is 16 residues.

The chain is built from TRBV20-1 and TRBJ2-5; D is undetermined. The CDR3 loop spans 11 amino acids. Germline V lookup: CDR1 DFQATT, CDR2 SNEGSKA (reference sequence). V dropped 3 bases and J dropped 0 bases, with 2 bases sitting between them. The CDR3 here is CSARYQETQYF. DNA for the CDR3: TGCAGTGCTAGGTACCAAGAGACCCAGTACTTC.